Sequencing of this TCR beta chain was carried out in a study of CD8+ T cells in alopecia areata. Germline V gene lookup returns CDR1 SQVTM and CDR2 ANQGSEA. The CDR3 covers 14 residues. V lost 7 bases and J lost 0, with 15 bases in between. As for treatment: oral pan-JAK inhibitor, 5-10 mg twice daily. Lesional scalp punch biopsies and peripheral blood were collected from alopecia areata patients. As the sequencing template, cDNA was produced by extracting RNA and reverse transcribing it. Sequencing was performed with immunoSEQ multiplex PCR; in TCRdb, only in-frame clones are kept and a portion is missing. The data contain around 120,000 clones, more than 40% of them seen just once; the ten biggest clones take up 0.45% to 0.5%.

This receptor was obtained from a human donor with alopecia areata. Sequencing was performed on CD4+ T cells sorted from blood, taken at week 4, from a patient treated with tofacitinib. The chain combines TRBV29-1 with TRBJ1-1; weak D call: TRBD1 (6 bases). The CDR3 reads CSAVYGGLNTEAFF. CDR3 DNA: TGCAGCGCCGTTTACGGGGGCTTGAACACTGAAGCTTTCTTT.